These T cell receptor beta chains were read from a single sample in a study of CD8+ T cells in alopecia areata. Assay: immunoSEQ multiplex PCR; the TCRdb copy retains only in-frame clones and omits some. The table has fewer than 250,000 clones, about three fifths seen once. The input for sequencing was CD4+ T cells sorted from blood, taken at week 4, from a patient treated with tofacitinib. The origin of the receptors is a human donor with alopecia areata. The CDR3 runs from the conserved cysteine through the conserved F or W. Size tells how often a clone was seen (once, few, many) or the class of an expanded clone, and some rows leave it out.

CASSVGAAPNYGYTF | TRBJ1-2 | TRBV9 | -
CASSTRLAGEADTQYF | TRBJ2-3 | TRBV5-1 | -
CAWSVSPTDTQYF | TRBJ2-3 | TRBV30 | -
CASRPTGELAEAFF | TRBJ1-1 | TRBV7-9 | -
CASSVGTGAITEAFF | TRBJ1-1 | TRBV5-1 | -
CANGGQLSGANVLTF | TRBJ2-6 | TRBV7-9 | -
CASSYRREGYEQYF | TRBJ2-7 | TRBV6-5 | -
CSVGASGRTDTQYF | TRBJ2-3 | TRBV29-1 | few
CAWKGGWSDTEAFF | TRBJ1-1 | TRBV30 | once
CASSQARGPNEKLFF | TRBJ1-4 | TRBV4-1 | -
CASSTRDTFGETQYF | TRBJ2-5 | TRBV9 | -
CASSFPPGGDGYTF | TRBJ1-2 | TRBV7-2 | -
CSVMGEAYGYTF | TRBJ1-2 | TRBV29-1 | -
CASSLTSGTNTGELFF | TRBJ2-2 | TRBV5-1 | few
CASSFRDGTRGYTF | TRBJ1-2 | TRBV7-9 | -
CSVEVGGGNQPQHF | TRBJ1-5 | TRBV29-1 | few
CASSPRTEQYF | TRBJ2-7 | TRBV18 | -
CASSHGGTEAFF | TRBJ1-1 | TRBV4-2 | -
CASSEARASGTGELFF | TRBJ2-2 | TRBV6-1 | -
CASIASGRPLYTGELFF | TRBJ2-2 | TRBV28 | -
CASSFLQGRGDGYTF | TRBJ1-2 | TRBV7-2 | -
CSVAGLAGTDTQYF | TRBJ2-3 | TRBV29-1 | -